This TCR beta chain derives from a study of CD4+ T cells in melanoma. Clones were read by immunoSEQ multiplex PCR, and TCRdb kept only the in-frame ones, dropping some. The data hold about 18,000 clones, with roughly 80% observed a single time. Study conclusions and caveats: A reported correlation linked neoantigen-specific CD4+ T cells to CD8+, macrophage and B cell function.

In the case of this clone: Its antigen is undetermined.

Germline V CDR1 and CDR2: SGHNT, YENEEA. The CDR3 has 13 amino acids. With 4 bases removed from V and 5 bases from J, the gap between germline ends came to 8 bases. The gene calls are TRBV11-3 and TRBJ2-2, with no clear D. The sample taken for sequencing was cells from a culture (not recorded whether cultured in vitro). The TCR comes from a human donor with melanoma. This CDR3 is CASSYRVTGELFF. The CDR3 DNA reads TGTGCCAGCAGCTATAGGGTTACCGGGGAGCTGTTTTTT.